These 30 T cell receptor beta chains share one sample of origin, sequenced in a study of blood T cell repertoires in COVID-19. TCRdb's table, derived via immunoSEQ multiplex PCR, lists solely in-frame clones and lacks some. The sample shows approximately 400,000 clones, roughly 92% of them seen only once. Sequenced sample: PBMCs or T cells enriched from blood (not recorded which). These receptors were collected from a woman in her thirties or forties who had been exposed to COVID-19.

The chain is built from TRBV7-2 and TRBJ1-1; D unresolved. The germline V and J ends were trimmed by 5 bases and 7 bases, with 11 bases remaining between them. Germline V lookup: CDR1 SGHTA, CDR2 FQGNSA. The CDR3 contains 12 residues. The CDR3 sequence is CASSPGRIEAFF. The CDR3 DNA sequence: TGTGCCAGCAGCCCCGGCAGGATTGAAGCTTTCTTT.

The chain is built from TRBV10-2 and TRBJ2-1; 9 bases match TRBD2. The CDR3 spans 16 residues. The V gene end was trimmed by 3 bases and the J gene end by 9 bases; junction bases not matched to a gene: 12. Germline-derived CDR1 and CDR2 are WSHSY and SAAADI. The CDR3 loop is CASSDLGLASGGEQFF. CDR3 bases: TGCGCCAGCAGTGATTTGGGACTAGCATCGGGGGGTGAGCAGTTCTTC.

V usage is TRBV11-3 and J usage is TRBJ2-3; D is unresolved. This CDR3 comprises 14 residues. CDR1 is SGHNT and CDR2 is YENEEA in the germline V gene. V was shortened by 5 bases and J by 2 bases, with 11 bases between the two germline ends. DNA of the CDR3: TGTGCCAGCAGCCCTAAAAAAAACACAGATACGCAGTATTTT. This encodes CASSPKKNTDTQYF.

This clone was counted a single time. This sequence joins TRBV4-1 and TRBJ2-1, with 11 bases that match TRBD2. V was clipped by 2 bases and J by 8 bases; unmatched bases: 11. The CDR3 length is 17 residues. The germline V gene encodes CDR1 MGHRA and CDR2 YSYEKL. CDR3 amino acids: CASSQRETSGTVDEQFF. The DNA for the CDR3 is TGCGCCAGCAGCCAAAGGGAGACTAGCGGGACGGTTGATGAGCAGTTCTTC.

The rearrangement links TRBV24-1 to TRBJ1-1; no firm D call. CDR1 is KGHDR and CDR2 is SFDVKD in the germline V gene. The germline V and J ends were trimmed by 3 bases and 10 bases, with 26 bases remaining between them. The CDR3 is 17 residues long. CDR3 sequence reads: CATSDIVREELNVVAFF. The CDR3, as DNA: TGTGCCACCAGTGATATCGTGAGGGAGGAGCTGAACGTAGTAGCTTTCTTT.

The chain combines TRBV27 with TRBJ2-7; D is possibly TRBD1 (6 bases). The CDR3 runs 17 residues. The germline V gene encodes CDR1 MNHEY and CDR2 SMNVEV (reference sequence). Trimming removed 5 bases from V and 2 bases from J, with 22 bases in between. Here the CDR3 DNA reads TGTGCCAGCAGTCGAAGCCCTCGCTCCGGGACAACCTACGAGCAGTACTTC. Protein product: CASSRSPRSGTTYEQYF.

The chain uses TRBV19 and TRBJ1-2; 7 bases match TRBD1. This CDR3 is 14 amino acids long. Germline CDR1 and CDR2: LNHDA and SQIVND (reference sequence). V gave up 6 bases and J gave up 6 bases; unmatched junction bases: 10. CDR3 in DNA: TGTGCCAGTAGGACCCCAGGGGGAAGTGATGGCTACACCTTC. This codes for CASRTPGGSDGYTF.

The CDR3 loop reads CASSRQEAPNYGYTF. CDR3 nucleotides: TGTGCCAGCAGCCGACAGGAGGCTCCTAACTATGGCTACACCTTC. The V call is TRBV3-1 (or the pseudogene TRBV3-2), the J call TRBJ1-2; possible D gene TRBD1, 6 bases. CDR1 and CDR2 (germline): LGHDT, YNNKEL (reference sequence). V shed 4 bases and J shed 0 bases, with 12 bases lying between them. The CDR3 totals 15 residues.

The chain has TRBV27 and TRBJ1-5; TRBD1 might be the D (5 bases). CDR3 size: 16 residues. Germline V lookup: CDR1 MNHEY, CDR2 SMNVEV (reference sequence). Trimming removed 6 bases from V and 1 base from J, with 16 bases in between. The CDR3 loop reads CASRPGTAFSNQPQHF. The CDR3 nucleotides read TGTGCCAGCAGGCCCGGGACTGCCTTCAGCAATCAGCCCCAGCATTTT.

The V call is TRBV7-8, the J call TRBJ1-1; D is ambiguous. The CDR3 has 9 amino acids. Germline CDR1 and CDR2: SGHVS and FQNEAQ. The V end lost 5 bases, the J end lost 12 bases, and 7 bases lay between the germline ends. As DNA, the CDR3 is TGTGCCAGCAGCCCTCTCTCTTTCTTT. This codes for CASSPLSFF.

The CDR3, as DNA: TGTGCCACCAGCAGACCTACAGGGGGCGCAGATGGCTACACCTTC. Residues: CATSRPTGGADGYTF. V usage is TRBV15 and J usage is TRBJ1-2; 9 bases agree with TRBD1. CDR1 and CDR2 (germline): LNHNV, YYDKDF (reference sequence). The CDR3 runs 15 residues. Unmatched junction bases numbered 7, after V lost 2 bases and J lost 6 bases.

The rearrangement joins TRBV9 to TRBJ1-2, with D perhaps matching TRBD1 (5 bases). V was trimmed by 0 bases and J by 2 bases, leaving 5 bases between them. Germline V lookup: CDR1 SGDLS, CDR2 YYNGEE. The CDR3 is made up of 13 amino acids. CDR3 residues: CASSVGQNYGYTF. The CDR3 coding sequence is TGTGCCAGCAGCGTAGGACAGAACTATGGCTACACCTTC.

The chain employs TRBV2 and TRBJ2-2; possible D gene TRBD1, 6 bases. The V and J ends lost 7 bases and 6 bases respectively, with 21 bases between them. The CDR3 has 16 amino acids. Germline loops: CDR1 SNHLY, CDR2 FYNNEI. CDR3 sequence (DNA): TGTGCCAGCACCCAGCCGAGGGGGTTAGAATCCGGGGAGCTGTTTTTT. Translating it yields CASTQPRGLESGELFF.

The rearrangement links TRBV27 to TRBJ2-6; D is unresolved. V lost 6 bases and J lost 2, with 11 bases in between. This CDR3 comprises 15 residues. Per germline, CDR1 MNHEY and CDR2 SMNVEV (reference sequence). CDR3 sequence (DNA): TGTGCCAGCAGAGGTCTGCTAGCTGGGGCCAACGTCCTGACTTTC. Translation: CASRGLLAGANVLTF.

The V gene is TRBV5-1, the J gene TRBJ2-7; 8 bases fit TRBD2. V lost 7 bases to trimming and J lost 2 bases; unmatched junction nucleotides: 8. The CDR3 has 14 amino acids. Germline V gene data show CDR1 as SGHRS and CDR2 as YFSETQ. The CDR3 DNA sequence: TGCGCCAGCGGCAAAGAGCGGGGGACCTACGAGCAGTACTTC. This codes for CASGKERGTYEQYF.

Here the CDR3 reads CASMSRGTPLSNQPQHF. CDR3 nucleotide sequence: TGTGCCAGTATGAGTAGGGGGACCCCTTTAAGCAATCAGCCCCAGCATTTT. The chain couples TRBV19 to TRBJ1-5; D may be TRBD1 (6 bases). There are 17 residues in the CDR3. V lost 7 bases to trimming and J lost 1 base, with 20 bases between them. Germline CDR1 LNHDA, CDR2 SQIVND (reference sequence). The full variable domain, rest sourced from reference TRBV19 and TRBJ1-5, is DGGITQSPKYLFRKEGQNVTLSCEQNLNHDAMYWYRQDPGQGLRLIYYSQIVNDFQKGDIAEGYSVSREKKESFPLTVTSAQKNPTAFYLCASMSRGTPLSNQPQHFGDGTRLSIL.

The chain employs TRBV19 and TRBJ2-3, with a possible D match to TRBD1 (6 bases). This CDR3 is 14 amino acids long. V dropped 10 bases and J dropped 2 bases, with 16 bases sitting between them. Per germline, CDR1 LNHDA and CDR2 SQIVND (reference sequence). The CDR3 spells CATKQQGFTDTQYF. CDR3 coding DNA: TGTGCCACTAAGCAACAGGGTTTCACAGATACGCAGTATTTT.

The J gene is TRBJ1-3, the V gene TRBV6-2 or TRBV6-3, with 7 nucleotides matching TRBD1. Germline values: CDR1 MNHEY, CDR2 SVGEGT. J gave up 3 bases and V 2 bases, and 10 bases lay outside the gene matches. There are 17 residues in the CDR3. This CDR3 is CASSYDPTGVSGNTIYF. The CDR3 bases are TGTGCCAGCAGTTACGACCCTACAGGGGTTAGTGGAAACACCATATATTTT.

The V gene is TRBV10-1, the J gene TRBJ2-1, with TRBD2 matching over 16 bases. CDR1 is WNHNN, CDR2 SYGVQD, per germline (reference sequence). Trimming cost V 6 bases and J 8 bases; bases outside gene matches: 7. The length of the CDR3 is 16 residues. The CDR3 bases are TGCGCCAGCAGCCCCGGGACTAGCGGGAGGGGTGATGAGCAGTTCTTC. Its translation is CASSPGTSGRGDEQFF.

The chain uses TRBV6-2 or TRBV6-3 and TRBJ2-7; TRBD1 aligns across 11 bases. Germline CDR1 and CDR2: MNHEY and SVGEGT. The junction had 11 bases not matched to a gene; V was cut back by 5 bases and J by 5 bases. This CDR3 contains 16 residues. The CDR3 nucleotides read TGTGCCAGCAGTGCAACCGGGACAGGGGGGCCCCACGAGCAGTACTTC. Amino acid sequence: CASSATGTGGPHEQYF.

For the CDR3, the DNA is TGCGCCAGCAGCCACGAGGCTAGCGACTACAATGAGCAGTTCTTC. Its protein is CASSHEASDYNEQFF. The genes are TRBV5-1 and TRBJ2-1; tentatively, D is TRBD2 (6 bases). This CDR3 comprises 15 residues. CDR1 is SGHRS, CDR2 YFSETQ, per germline. With 4 bases removed from V and 3 bases from J, the gap between germline ends came to 14 bases.

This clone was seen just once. CDR3 in amino acids: CASSSGLEAGQYF. In DNA form, the CDR3 reads TGTGCCAGCAGCTCCGGACTAGAGGCTGGGCAGTACTTC. The V gene is TRBV11-1, the J gene TRBJ2-7; 7 nucleotides align to TRBD2. Germline V CDR1 and CDR2: SGHAT, FQDESV (reference sequence). V lost 4 bases, J lost 9 bases, and 9 bases stayed unmatched. This CDR3 is 13 amino acids long.

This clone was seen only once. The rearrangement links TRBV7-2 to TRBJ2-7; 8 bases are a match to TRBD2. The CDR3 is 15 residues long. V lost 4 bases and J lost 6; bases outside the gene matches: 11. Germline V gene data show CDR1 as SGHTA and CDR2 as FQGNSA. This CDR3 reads CASSSQRGSPAEQYF. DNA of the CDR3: TGTGCCAGCAGCTCCCAGCGGGGGAGCCCGGCCGAGCAGTACTTC.

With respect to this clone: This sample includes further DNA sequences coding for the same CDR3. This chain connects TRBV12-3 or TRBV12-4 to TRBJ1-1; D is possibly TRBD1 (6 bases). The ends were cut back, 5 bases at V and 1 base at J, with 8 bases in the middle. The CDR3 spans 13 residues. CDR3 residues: CASSPGQNTEAFF. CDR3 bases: TGTGCCAGCAGTCCGGGACAGAACACTGAAGCTTTCTTT.

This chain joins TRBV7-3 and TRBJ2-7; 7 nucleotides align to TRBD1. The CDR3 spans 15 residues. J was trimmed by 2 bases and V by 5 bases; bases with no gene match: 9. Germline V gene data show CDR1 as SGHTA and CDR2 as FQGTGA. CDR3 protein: CASSQGGSWAYEQYF. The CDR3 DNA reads TGTGCCAGCAGCCAAGGGGGCAGTTGGGCCTACGAGCAGTACTTC.

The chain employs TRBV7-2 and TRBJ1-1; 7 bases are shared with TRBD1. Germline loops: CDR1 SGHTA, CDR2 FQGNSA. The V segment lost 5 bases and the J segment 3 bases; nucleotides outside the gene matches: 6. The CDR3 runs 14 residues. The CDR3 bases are TGTGCCAGCAGCCCCGAGACAGGGCACACTGAAGCTTTCTTT. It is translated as CASSPETGHTEAFF.

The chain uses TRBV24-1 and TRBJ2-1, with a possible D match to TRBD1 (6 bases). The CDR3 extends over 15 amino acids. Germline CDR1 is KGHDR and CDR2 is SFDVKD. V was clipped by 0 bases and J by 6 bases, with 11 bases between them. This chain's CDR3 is CATSDLQGPGNEQFF. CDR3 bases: TGTGCCACCAGTGATTTGCAGGGGCCGGGCAATGAGCAGTTCTTC.

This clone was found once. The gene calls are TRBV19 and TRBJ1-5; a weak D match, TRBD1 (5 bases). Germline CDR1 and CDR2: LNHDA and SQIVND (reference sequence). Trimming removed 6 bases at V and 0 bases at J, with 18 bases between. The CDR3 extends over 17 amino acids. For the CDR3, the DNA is TGTGCCAGTAGCCTTGAGATGGACATAGATAGCAATCAGCCCCAGCATTTT. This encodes CASSLEMDIDSNQPQHF.

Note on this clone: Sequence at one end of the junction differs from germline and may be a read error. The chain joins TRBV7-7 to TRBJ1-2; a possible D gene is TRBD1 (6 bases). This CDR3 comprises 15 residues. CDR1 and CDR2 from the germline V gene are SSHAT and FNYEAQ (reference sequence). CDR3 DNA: TGTGCTAGCAGCTTAGTCTTTGGGGGGGCAGATGGCTACACCTTC. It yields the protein CASSLVFGGADGYTF.

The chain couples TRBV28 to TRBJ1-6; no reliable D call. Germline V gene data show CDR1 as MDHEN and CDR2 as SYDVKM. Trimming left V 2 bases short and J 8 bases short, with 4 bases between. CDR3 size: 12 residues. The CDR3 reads CASSLEDSPLHF. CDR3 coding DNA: TGTGCCAGCAGTTTAGAGGATTCACCCCTCCACTTT.